This T cell receptor beta chain was obtained from a study of blood T cell repertoires in COVID-19. This clone has just one count. TCRdb keeps only in-frame clones here, not all; method: immunoSEQ multiplex PCR. The top ten hold around 0.6% of the sample, which has 60,000 to 80,000 clones, roughly 89% seen once. CDR1 SGHRS and CDR2 YFSETQ come from the germline V gene. The length of the CDR3 is 15 residues. The V gene end was trimmed by 4 bases and the J gene end by 7 bases; junction bases not matched to a gene: 9. This chain connects TRBV5-1 to TRBJ2-1, with TRBD2 matching over 9 bases. This clonotype originated in a man in his 60s with acute or convalescent COVID-19. The sequenced sample was peripheral blood. CDR3 nucleotides: TGCGCCAGCAGCGCCACTAGCGGGTTAAGGAATGAGCAGTTCTTC. Translated: CASSATSGLRNEQFF.